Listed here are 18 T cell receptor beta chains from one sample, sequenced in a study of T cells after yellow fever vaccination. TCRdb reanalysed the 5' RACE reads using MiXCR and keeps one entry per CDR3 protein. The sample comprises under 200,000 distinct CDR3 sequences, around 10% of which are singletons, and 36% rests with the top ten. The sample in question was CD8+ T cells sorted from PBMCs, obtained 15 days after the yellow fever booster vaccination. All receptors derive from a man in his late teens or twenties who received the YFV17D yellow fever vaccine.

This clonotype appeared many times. The CDR3 loop reads CASTSFNRGLYGYTF. CDR3 nucleotide sequence: TGTGCCAGCACCTCATTTAACAGGGGACTCTATGGCTACACCTTC. The V gene is TRBV27, the J gene TRBJ1-2; 7 bases map to TRBD1. The CDR3 is made up of 15 amino acids. Per the germline V gene, CDR1 is MNHEY and CDR2 is SMNVEV (reference sequence). J gave up 4 bases and V 7 bases, and 12 bases lay outside the gene matches.

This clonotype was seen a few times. The CDR3 DNA follows: TGTGCCAGCCCTAACAGGGTAGGGGGCGAGCAGTACGTC. It yields the protein CASPNRVGGEQYV. This sequence joins TRBV2 and TRBJ2-7; TRBD1 might be the D (6 bases). Germline CDR1 SNHLY, CDR2 FYNNEI. This CDR3 spans 13 amino acids. V lost 8 bases and J lost 6, with 17 bases in between.

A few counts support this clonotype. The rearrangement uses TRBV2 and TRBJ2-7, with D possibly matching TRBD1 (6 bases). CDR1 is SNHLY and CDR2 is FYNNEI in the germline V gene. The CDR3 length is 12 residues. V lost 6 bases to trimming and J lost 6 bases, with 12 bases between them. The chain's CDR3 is CASRLRGTEQYF. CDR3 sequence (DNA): TGTGCCAGCAGACTCAGGGGAACCGAGCAGTACTTC.

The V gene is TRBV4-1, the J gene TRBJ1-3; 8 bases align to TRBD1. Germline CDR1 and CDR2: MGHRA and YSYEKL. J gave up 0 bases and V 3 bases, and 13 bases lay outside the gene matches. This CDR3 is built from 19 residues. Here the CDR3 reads CASSHTGTGVGPSGNTIYF. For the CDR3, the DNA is TGCGCCAGCAGCCATACCGGGACAGGCGTTGGTCCCTCTGGAAACACCATATATTTT.

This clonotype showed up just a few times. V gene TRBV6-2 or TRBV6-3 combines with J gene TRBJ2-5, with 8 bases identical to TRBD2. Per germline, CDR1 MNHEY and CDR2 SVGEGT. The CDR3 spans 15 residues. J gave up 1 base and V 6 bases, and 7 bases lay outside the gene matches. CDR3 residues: CASSRTSLTQETQYF. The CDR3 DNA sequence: TGTGCCAGCAGCAGGACTAGCCTTACCCAAGAGACCCAGTACTTC.

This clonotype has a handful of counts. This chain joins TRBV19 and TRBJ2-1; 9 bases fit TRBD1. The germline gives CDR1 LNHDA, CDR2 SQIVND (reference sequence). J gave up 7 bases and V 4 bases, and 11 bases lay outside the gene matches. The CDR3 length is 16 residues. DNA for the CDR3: TGTGCCAGTAGTAGTAGCCGGGACAGGGAGCCTAATGAGCAGTTCTTC. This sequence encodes CASSSSRDREPNEQFF.

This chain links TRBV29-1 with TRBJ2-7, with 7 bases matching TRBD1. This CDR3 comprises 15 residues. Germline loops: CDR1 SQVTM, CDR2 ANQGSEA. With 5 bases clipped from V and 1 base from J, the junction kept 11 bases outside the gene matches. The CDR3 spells CSVTTGTVPSYEQYF. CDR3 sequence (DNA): TGCAGCGTTACTACCGGGACAGTCCCTTCCTACGAGCAGTACTTC.

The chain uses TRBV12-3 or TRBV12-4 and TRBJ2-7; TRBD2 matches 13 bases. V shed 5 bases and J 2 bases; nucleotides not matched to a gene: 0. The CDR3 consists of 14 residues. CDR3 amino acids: CASSGTSGTYEQYF. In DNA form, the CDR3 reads TGTGCCAGCAGTGGGACTAGCGGGACCTACGAGCAGTACTTC.

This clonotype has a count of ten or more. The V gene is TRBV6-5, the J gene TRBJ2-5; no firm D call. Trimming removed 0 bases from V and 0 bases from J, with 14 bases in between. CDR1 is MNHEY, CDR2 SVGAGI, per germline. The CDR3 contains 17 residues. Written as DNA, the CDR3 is TGTGCCAGCAGTTACTCCCCTTCGGCGGACCACCAAGAGACCCAGTACTTC. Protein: CASSYSPSADHQETQYF.

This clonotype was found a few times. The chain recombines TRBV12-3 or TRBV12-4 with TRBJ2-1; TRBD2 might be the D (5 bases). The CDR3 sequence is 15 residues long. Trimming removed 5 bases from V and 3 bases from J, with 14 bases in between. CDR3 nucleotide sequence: TGTGCCAGCAGTCCCAACGGGGAGATCTACAATGAGCAGTTCTTC. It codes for CASSPNGEIYNEQFF.

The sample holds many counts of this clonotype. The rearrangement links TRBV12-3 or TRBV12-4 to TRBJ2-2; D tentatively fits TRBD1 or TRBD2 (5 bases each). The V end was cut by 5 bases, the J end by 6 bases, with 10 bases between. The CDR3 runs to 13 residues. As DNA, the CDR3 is TGTGCCAGCAGTCGCAGGGACCCCGGGGAGCTGTTTTTT. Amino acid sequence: CASSRRDPGELFF.

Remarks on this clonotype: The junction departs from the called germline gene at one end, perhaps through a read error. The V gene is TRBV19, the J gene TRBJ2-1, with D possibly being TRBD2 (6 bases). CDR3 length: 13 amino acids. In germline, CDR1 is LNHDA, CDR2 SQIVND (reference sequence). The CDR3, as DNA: TGTGACAGTAGTATTGGAGGGGCCAATGAGCAGTTCTTC. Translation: CDSSIGGANEQFF.

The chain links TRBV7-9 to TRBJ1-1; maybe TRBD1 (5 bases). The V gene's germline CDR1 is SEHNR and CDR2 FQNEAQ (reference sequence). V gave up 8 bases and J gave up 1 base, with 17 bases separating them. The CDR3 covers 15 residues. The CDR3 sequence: CASESGMTENTEAFF. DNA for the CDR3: TGTGCCAGCGAGTCAGGGATGACGGAGAACACTGAAGCTTTCTTT.

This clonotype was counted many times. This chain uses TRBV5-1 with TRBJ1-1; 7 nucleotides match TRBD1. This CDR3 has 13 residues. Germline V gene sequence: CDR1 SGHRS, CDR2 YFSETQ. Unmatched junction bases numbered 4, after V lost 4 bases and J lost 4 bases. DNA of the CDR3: TGCGCCAGCAGCGTCTGGACAGGCACTGAAGCTTTCTTT. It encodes CASSVWTGTEAFF.

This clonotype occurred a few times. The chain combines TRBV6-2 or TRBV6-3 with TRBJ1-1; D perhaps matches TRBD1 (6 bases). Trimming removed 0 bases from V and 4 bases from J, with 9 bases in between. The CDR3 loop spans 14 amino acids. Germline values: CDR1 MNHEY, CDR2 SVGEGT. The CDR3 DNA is TGTGCCAGCAGTTACTCGGGGGCCGCCACTGAAGCTTTCTTT. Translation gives CASSYSGAATEAFF.

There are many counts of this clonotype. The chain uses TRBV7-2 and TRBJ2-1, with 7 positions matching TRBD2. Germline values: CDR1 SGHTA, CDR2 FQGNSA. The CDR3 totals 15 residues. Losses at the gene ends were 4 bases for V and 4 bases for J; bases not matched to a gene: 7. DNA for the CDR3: TGTGCCAGCAGCTCTCCGGCGCGGGGGTACAATGAGCAGTTCTTC. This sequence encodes CASSSPARGYNEQFF.

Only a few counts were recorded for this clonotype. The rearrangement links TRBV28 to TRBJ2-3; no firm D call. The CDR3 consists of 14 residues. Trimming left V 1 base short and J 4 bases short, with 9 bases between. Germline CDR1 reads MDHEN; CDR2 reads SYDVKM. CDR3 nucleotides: TGTGCCAGCAGTTTATCCTCCGCGGCAGATACGCAGTATTTT. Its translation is CASSLSSAADTQYF.

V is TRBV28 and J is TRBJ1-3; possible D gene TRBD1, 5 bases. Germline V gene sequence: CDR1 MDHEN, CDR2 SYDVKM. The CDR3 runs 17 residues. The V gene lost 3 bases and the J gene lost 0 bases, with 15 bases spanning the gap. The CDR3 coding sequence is TGTGCCAGCAGTTTCGACAAGTGGGACCGCTCTGGAAACACCATATATTTT. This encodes CASSFDKWDRSGNTIYF.